This TCR beta chain came from a study of blood T cell repertoires in COVID-19. Germline trimming cut 0 bases from V and 3 bases from J; bases unmatched to any gene: 0. CDR1 SGDLS and CDR2 YYNGEE come from the germline V gene. This CDR3 contains 14 residues. Clones were sequenced by immunoSEQ multiplex PCR, and TCRdb holds only the in-frame ones, with some missing. This sample has roughly 260,000 clones, with approximately 89% found just once. About this clone itself: The sample carries other DNA sequences with the same CDR3.

The V and J genes are TRBV9 and TRBJ2-7; 10 bases fit TRBD1. The material sequenced was peripheral blood. This clonotype was obtained from a man aged 35 to 55 who had recovered from COVID-19. CDR3 DNA sequence: TGTGCCAGCAGCGTAGGGGACAGGGGCTACGAGCAGTACTTC. Its translation is CASSVGDRGYEQYF.